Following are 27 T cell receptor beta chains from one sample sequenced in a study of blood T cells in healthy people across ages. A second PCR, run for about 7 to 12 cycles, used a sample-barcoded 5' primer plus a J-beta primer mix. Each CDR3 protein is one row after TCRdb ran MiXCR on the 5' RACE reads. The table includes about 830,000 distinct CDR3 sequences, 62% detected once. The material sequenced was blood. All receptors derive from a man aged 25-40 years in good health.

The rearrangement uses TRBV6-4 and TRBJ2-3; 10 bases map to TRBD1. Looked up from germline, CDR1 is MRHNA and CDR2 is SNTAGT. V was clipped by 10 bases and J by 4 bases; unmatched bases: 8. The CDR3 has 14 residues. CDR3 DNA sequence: TGTGCCACCCCCGACAGGGGGCGGTCAGATACGCAGTATTTT. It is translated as CATPDRGRSDTQYF.

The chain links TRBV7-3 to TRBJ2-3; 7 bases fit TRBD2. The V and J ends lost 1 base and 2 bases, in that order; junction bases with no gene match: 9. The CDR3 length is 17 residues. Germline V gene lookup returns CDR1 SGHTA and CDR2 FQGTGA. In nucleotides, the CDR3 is TGTGCCAGCAGCTTAAATGCCGGGCGGGGGTACACAGATACGCAGTATTTT. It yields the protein CASSLNAGRGYTDTQYF.

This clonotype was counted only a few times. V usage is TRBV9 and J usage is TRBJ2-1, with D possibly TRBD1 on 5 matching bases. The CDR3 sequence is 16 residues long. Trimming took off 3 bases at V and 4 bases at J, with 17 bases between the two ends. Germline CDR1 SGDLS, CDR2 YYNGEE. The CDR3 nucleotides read TGTGCCAGCAGCGCACTTCAGGGTACGGGTTACAATGAGCAGTTCTTC. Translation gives CASSALQGTGYNEQFF.

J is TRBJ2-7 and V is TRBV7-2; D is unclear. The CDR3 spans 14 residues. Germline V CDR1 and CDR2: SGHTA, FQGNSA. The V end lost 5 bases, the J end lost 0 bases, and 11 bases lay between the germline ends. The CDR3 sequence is CASSPWSASYEQYF. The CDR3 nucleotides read TGTGCCAGCAGCCCATGGTCGGCCTCCTACGAGCAGTACTTC.

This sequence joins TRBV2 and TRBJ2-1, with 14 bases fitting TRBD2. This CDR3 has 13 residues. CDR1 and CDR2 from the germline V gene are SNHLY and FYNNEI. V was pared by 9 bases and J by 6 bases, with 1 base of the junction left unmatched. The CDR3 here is CARTSGGANEQFF. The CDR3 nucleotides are TGTGCCAGGACTAGCGGGGGGGCCAATGAGCAGTTCTTC.

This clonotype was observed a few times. The DNA of the CDR3 is TGTGCCAGCAGTGGAAGGGGGCTCGGCGAGCAGTACTTC. Residues: CASSGRGLGEQYF. This sequence joins TRBV25-1 and TRBJ2-5; TRBD1 matches 7 bases. The tail of the sequence fits TRBJ2-7 better, so the J call may be wrong. Germline V gives CDR1 MGHDK, CDR2 SYGVNS. The CDR3 is 13 residues long.

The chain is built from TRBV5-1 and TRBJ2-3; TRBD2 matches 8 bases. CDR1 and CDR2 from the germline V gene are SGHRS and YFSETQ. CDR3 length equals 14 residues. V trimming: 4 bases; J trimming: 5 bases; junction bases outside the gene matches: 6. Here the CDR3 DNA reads TGCGCCAGCAGCCCGGGACTAGTGGGAGATACGCAGTATTTT. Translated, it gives CASSPGLVGDTQYF.

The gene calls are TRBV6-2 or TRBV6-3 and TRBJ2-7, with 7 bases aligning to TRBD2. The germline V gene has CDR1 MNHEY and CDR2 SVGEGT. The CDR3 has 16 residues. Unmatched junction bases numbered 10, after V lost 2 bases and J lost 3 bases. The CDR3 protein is CASSYRSGTVDYEQYF. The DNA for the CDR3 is TGTGCCAGCAGTTACAGGAGCGGGACTGTGGACTACGAGCAGTACTTC.

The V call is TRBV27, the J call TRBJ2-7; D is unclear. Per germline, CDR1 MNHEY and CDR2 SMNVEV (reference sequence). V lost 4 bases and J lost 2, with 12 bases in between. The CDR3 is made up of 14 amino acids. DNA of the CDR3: TGTGCCAGCAGTTCCTCGGGCCCTACCTACGAGCAGTACTTC. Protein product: CASSSSGPTYEQYF.

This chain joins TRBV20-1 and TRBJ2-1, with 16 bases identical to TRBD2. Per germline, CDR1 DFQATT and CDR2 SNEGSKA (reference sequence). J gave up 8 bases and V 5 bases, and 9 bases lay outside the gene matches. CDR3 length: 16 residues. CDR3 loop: CSAGGTSGGVGDEQFF. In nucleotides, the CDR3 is TGCAGTGCTGGAGGGACTAGCGGGGGGGTTGGAGATGAGCAGTTCTTC.

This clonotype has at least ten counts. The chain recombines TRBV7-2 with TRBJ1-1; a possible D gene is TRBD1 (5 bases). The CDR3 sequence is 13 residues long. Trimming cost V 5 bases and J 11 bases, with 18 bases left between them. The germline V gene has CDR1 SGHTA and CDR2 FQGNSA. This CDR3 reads CASSLNQGETAFF. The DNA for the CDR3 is TGTGCCAGCAGCCTCAATCAGGGTGAGACGGCTTTCTTT.

In nucleotides, the CDR3 is TGTGCCATCAGTGAGTCGATCTGGGATAGGGCACCCTACGAGCAGTACTTC. Protein sequence: CAISESIWDRAPYEQYF. This rearrangement joins TRBV10-3 to TRBJ2-5; D is uncertain. The DNA end is more similar to TRBJ2-7, so the J call may be wrong. Germline CDR1 reads ENHRY; CDR2 reads SYGVKD. This CDR3 comprises 17 residues.

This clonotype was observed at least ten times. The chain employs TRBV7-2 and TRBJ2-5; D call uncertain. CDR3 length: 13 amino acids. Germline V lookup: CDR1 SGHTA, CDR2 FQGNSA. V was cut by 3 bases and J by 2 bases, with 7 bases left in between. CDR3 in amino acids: CASSFADQETQYF. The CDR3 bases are TGTGCCAGCAGCTTCGCAGATCAAGAGACCCAGTACTTC.

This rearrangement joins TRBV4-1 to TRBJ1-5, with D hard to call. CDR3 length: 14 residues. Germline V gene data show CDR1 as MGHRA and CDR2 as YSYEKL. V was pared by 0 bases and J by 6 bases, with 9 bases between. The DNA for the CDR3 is TGCGCCAGCAGCCAAGAGTGGGTTGGTCAGCCCCAGCATTTT. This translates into CASSQEWVGQPQHF.

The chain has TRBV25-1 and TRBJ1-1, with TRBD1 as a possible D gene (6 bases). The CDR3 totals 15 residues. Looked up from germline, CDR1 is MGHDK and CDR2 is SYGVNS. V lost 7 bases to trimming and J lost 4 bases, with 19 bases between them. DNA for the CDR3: TGTGCCAGCACCCTGGGGGGCAGGGGTAGCACTGAAGCTTTCTTT. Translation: CASTLGGRGSTEAFF. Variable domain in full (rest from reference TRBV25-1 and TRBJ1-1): EADIYQTPRYLVIGTGKKITLECSQTMGHDKMYWYQQDPGMELHLIHYSYGVNSTEKGDLSSESTVSRIRTEHFPLTLESARPSHTSQYLCASTLGGRGSTEAFFGQGTRLTVV.

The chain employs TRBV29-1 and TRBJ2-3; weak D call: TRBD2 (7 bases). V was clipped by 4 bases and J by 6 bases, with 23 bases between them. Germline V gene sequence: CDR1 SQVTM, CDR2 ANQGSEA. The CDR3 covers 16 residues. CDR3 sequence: CSVVIIGGELLDTQYF. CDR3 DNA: TGCAGCGTTGTAATCATAGGGGGGGAATTACTTGATACGCAGTATTTT.

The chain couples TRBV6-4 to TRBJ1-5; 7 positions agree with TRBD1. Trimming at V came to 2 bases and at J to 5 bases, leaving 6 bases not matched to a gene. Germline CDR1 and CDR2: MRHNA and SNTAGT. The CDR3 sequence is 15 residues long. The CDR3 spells CASSDAGTADQPQHF. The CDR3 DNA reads TGTGCCAGCAGTGACGCCGGGACAGCGGATCAGCCCCAGCATTTT.

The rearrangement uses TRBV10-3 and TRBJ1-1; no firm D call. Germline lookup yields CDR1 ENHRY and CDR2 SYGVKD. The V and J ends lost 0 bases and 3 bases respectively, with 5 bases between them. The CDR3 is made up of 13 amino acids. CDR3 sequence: CAISESTHTEAFF. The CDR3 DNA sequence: TGTGCCATCAGTGAGTCGACCCACACTGAAGCTTTCTTT.

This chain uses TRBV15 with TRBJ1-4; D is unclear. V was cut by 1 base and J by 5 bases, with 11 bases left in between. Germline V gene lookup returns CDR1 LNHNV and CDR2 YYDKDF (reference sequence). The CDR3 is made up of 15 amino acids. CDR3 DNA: TGTGCCACCAGCAGAGTCGGGAGCTTCAATGAAAAACTGTTTTTT. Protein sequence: CATSRVGSFNEKLFF.

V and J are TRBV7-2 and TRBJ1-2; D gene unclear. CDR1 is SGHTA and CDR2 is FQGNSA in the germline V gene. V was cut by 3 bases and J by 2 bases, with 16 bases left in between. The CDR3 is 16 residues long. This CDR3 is CASSFSPGAGNYGYTF. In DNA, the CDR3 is TGTGCCAGCAGCTTTTCCCCCGGCGCAGGAAACTATGGCTACACCTTC.

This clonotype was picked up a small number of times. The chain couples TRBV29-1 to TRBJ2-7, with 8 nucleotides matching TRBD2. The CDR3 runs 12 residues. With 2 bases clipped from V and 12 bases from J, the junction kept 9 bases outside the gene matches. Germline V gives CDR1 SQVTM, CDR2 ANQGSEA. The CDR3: CSVESGGPSRYF. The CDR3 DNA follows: TGCAGCGTTGAAAGCGGGGGCCCCTCAAGGTACTTC.

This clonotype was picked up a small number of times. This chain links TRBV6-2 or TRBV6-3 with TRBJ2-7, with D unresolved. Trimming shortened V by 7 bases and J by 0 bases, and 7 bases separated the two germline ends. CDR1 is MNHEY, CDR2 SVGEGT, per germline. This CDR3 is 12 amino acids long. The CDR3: CASKADSYEQYF. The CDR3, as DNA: TGTGCCAGCAAGGCGGACTCCTACGAGCAGTACTTC.

CDR3 amino acids: CASSYASKAFF. In DNA form, the CDR3 reads TGTGCCAGCAGTTACGCGAGTAAAGCTTTCTTT. The chain combines TRBV6-2 or TRBV6-3 with TRBJ1-1; D remains unclear. Germline assignment: CDR1 MNHEY and CDR2 SVGEGT. Trimming stripped 2 bases from V and 9 bases from J, with 7 bases between. The CDR3 has 11 residues.

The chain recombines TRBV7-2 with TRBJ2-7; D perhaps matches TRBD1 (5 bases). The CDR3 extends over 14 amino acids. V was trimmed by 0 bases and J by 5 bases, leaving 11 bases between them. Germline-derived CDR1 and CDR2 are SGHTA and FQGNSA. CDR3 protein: CASSLAGAVNEQYF. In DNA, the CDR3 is TGTGCCAGCAGCTTAGCAGGGGCCGTAAACGAGCAGTACTTC. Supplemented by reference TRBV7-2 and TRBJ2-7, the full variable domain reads GAGVSQSPSNKVTEKGKDVELRCDPISGHTALYWYRQSLGQGLEFLIYFQGNSAPDKSGLPSDRFSAERTGGSVSTLTIQRTQQEDSAVYLCASSLAGAVNEQYFGPGTRLTVT.

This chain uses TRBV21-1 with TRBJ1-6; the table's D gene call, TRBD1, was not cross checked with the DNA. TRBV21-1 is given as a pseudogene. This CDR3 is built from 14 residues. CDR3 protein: CASRTDRANSPLHF. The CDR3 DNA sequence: TGTGCCAGCAGGACAGACAGGGCTAATTCACCCCTCCACTTT.

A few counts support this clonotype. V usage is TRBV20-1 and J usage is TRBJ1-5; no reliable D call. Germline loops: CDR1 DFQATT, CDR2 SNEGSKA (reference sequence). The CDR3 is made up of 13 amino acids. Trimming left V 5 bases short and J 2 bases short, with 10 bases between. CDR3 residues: CSAPGRGNQPQHF. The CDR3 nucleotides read TGCAGTGCTCCTGGGCGAGGCAATCAGCCCCAGCATTTT.

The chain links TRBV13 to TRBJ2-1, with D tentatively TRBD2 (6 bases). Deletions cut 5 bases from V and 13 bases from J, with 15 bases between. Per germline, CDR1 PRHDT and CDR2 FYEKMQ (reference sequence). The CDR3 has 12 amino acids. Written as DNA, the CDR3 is TGTGCCAGCAGCCCCCAGGGACTTTCTCAGTTCTTC. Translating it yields CASSPQGLSQFF.